These T cell receptor beta chains were read from a single sample in a study of cytomegalovirus exposure and HLA in healthy donors. Clones were read by immunoSEQ multiplex PCR, and TCRdb kept only the in-frame ones, dropping some. The sample's table shows 100,000 to 150,000 clones. Sample: PBMCs. All receptors come from a woman between 35 and 50 years old in good health and CMV-seropositive. CDR3s include the opening cysteine and the closing phenylalanine or tryptophan. D genes are given only for firm matches.

CDR3	DNA	V	J	D
CASSQGSGTYNEQFF	TGTGCCAGCTCACAGGGATCGGGGACCTACAATGAGCAGTTCTTC	TRBV18	TRBJ2-1	-
CASPLLAGALYEQYF	TGCGCCAGCCCCCTTCTAGCGGGAGCCCTTTACGAGCAGTACTTC	TRBV4-1	TRBJ2-7	TRBD2
CASSQPGWDTQYF	TGTGCCAGCAGCCAACCCGGTTGGGATACGCAGTATTTT	TRBV14	TRBJ2-3	-
CASSPSGRREETQYF	TGTGCCAGCAGCCCCTCGGGCAGGCGGGAAGAGACCCAGTACTTC	TRBV9	TRBJ2-5	-
CASRAGQPQHF	TGTGCCAGTCGTGCGGGTCAGCCCCAGCATTTT	TRBV6-1	TRBJ1-5	-
CASSVEGGSEAFF	TGTGCCAGCAGTGTCGAAGGGGGCTCGGAAGCTTTCTTT	TRBV6-4	TRBJ1-1	TRBD1
CASNSGSGSNQPQHF	TGTGCCAGCAACTCTGGGTCAGGGAGCAATCAGCCCCAGCATTTT	TRBV28	TRBJ1-5	-
CASSLDRGSYNEQFF	TGTGCCAGCAGCCTGGACAGGGGGTCCTACAATGAGCAGTTCTTC	TRBV5-4	TRBJ2-1	TRBD1
CASSHWGTGGKETQYF	TGTGCCAGCAGCCACTGGGGGACAGGGGGCAAGGAGACCCAGTACTTC	TRBV16	TRBJ2-5	TRBD1
CASSPGQNTEAFF	TGTGCCAGCAGCCCGGGACAGAACACTGAAGCTTTCTTT	TRBV5-6	TRBJ1-1	-
CASSPQAGGTDEQFF	TGTGCCAGCTCACCTCAAGCGGGTGGAACCGATGAGCAGTTCTTC	TRBV18	TRBJ2-1	-
CASSVAWTGYEQYF	TGTGCCAGCAGCGTAGCCTGGACAGGGTACGAGCAGTACTTC	TRBV9	TRBJ2-7	TRBD1
CAYRQGVNTEAFF	TGTGCCTACCGACAGGGAGTGAACACTGAAGCTTTCTTT	TRBV10-3	TRBJ1-1	TRBD1
CASSYLGGPNTEAFF	TGTGCCAGCAGTTACCTCGGGGGGCCGAACACTGAAGCTTTCTTT	TRBV6-6	TRBJ1-1	-
CASTTGGSNEKLFF	TGTGCCAGCACCACAGGGGGGTCTAATGAAAAACTGTTTTTT	TRBV28	TRBJ1-4	TRBD1
CSVETNLLAGGRMDTQYF	TGCAGCGTTGAGACGAACCTGTTAGCGGGAGGGAGGATGGATACGCAGTATTTT	TRBV29-1	TRBJ2-3	TRBD2
CASSIYRGDTEAFF	TGTGCCAGTAGTATCTACAGGGGAGACACTGAAGCTTTCTTT	TRBV19	TRBJ1-1	TRBD1
CASSLSPLAGTYEQYF	TGTGCCAGCAGTTTATCTCCTCTAGCGGGGACCTACGAGCAGTACTTC	TRBV27	TRBJ2-7	TRBD2
CASSSRTGSYNEQFF	TGTGCCAGCAGTTCCCGGACAGGATCCTACAATGAGCAGTTCTTC	TRBV28	TRBJ2-1	TRBD1
CASSPGQGWEKLFF	TGTGCCAGCAGCCCAGGACAGGGGTGGGAAAAACTGTTTTTT	TRBV7-8	TRBJ1-4	TRBD1
CASSTLPGQGASTDTQYF	TGTGCCAGCAGCACCCTGCCGGGACAGGGGGCAAGCACAGATACGCAGTATTTT	TRBV9	TRBJ2-3	TRBD1
CASSSGQGSLYEQYF	TGTGCCAGCAGTTCCGGACAGGGGTCCCTCTACGAGCAGTACTTC	TRBV2	TRBJ2-7	TRBD1
CASSLSGNYGYTF	TGTGCCAGCAGTTTGTCGGGGAACTATGGCTACACCTTC	TRBV27	TRBJ1-2	-
CASSSGQFSTDTQYF	TGTGCCAGCAGCTCGGGACAGTTTAGCACAGATACGCAGTATTTT	TRBV7-3	TRBJ2-3	TRBD1
CASSSSRRALTYEQYF	TGTGCCAGCAGTTCCTCCCGCAGGGCCTTAACCTACGAGCAGTACTTC	TRBV6-5	TRBJ2-7	-
CASSIGDRGVIDTEAFF	TGTGCCAGTAGTATTGGGGACAGGGGTGTAATTGACACTGAAGCTTTCTTT	TRBV19	TRBJ1-1	TRBD1
CASSELSSGGYGYTF	TGTGCCAGCAGTGAACTCAGTAGCGGGGGCTATGGCTACACCTTC	TRBV6-1	TRBJ1-2	-
CASSLGRAGYTF	TGTGCCAGCAGCTTGGGGAGGGCTGGCTACACCTTC	TRBV5-6	TRBJ1-2	-
CASSVRGLSTDTQYF	TGTGCCAGCAGCGTGCGGGGCCTAAGCACAGATACGCAGTATTTT	TRBV9	TRBJ2-3	-
CASSIRREVGTDTQYF	TGTGCCAGTAGTATACGGCGGGAGGTGGGCACAGATACGCAGTATTTT	TRBV19	TRBJ2-3	TRBD2
CSVEVFLRTRGNENRGTYNEQFF	TGCAGCGTTGAAGTTTTTTTAAGGACTAGGGGGAATGAGAACCGAGGGACCTACAATGAGCAGTTCTTC	TRBV29-1	TRBJ2-1	-
CASSSGQSSTDTQYF	TGTGCCAGCAGCTCTGGACAGTCAAGCACAGATACGCAGTATTTT	TRBV5-5	TRBJ2-3	-
CASSLGVQSSYNEQFF	TGCGCCAGCAGCTTGGGTGTACAAAGCTCCTACAATGAGCAGTTCTTC	TRBV5-1	TRBJ2-1	-
CASSLGERPRHF	TGTGCCAGCAGCTTAGGGGAGCGACCCCGGCATTTT	TRBV13	TRBJ1-5	-
CASSQSYPGLAGENEQFF	TGCGCCAGCAGCCAGAGTTACCCGGGACTAGCGGGAGAAAATGAGCAGTTCTTC	TRBV4-3	TRBJ2-1	TRBD2
CASSPGTGIYEQYF	TGTGCCAGCAGCCCCGGGACAGGGATCTACGAGCAGTACTTC	TRBV9	TRBJ2-7	TRBD1
CASSPHGGMNTGELFF	TGTGCCAGCAGCCCCCACGGGGGGATGAACACCGGGGAGCTGTTTTTT	TRBV7-3	TRBJ2-2	TRBD2
CASTPTVDQPQHF	TGTGCCAGTACACCGACAGTGGATCAGCCCCAGCATTTT	TRBV19	TRBJ1-5	-
CASSLDRVGGNQPQHF	TGTGCCAGCAGTCTGGACAGGGTTGGTGGCAATCAGCCCCAGCATTTT	TRBV28	TRBJ1-5	TRBD1
CASSVARTSGNTGELFF	TGTGCCAGCAGCGTAGCGCGGACTAGCGGGAACACCGGGGAGCTGTTTTTT	TRBV9	TRBJ2-2	TRBD2
CASSSAHDRANYGYTF	TGTGCCAGCAGCTCCGCACACGACAGGGCTAACTATGGCTACACCTTC	TRBV5-4	TRBJ1-2	TRBD1
CASSSAGGAGGPGEQFF	TGTGCCAGCAGCTCCGCGGGGGGAGCGGGAGGGCCTGGTGAGCAGTTCTTC	TRBV4-2	TRBJ2-1	TRBD2
CASSPWAGTEAFF	TGTGCCAGCAGCCCGTGGGCCGGCACTGAAGCTTTCTTT	TRBV14	TRBJ1-1	-
CASGDRDAFGLSTDTQYF	TGTGCCAGTGGGGACAGGGACGCGTTCGGATTGAGCACAGATACGCAGTATTTT	TRBV19	TRBJ2-3	TRBD1
CASRAGAGRGEQYF	TGTGCCAGCAGAGCCGGGGCGGGACGGGGCGAGCAGTACTTC	TRBV2	TRBJ2-7	-
CASSRLDTEAFF	TGTGCCAGCAGCCGCTTAGACACTGAAGCTTTCTTT	TRBV9	TRBJ1-1	-
CAIRPDRAENTEAFF	TGTGCCATCAGACCGGACAGGGCCGAGAACACTGAAGCTTTCTTT	TRBV10-3	TRBJ1-1	TRBD1
CASKEVAGGWVEQFF	TGTGCCAGCAAAGAGGTAGCGGGAGGTTGGGTTGAGCAGTTCTTC	TRBV2	TRBJ2-1	TRBD2
CASSSTTQSEQFF	TGTGCCAGCAGCTCAACGACTCAAAGTGAGCAGTTCTTC	TRBV7-3	TRBJ2-1	-
CASRYPGLGYEQYF	TGTGCCAGCAGATATCCGGGACTAGGCTACGAGCAGTACTTC	TRBV5-5	TRBJ2-7	TRBD2
CASSITRQGETQYF	TGTGCCAGTAGTATAACGAGGCAGGGAGAGACCCAGTACTTC	TRBV19	TRBJ2-5	-
CASSLKAGTSGDEQYF	TGCGCCAGCTCCCTTAAGGCTGGGACTAGCGGCGACGAGCAGTACTTC	TRBV5-1	TRBJ2-7	TRBD2
CASSLGSLSSYNEQFF	TGTGCCAGCAGCTTGGGTAGTCTAAGCTCCTACAATGAGCAGTTCTTC	TRBV5-8	TRBJ2-1	-